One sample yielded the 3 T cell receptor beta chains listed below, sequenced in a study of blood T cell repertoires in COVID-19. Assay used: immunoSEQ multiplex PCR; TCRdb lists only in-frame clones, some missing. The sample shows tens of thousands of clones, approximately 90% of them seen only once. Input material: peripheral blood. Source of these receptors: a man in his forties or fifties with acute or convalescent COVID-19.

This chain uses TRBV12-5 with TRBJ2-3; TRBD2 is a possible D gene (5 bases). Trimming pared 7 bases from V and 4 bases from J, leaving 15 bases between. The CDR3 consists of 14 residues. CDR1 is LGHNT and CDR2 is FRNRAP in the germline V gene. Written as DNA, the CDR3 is TGTGCTAGTGCCTTCGGACTGTCGGCAGATACGCAGTATTTT. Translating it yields CASAFGLSADTQYF.

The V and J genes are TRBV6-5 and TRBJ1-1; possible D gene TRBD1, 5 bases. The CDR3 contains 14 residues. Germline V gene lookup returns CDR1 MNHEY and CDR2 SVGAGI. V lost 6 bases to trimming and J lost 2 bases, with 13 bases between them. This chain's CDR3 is CASSRSGGNTEAFF. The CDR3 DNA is TGTGCCAGCAGCCGGAGCGGGGGAAACACTGAAGCTTTCTTT.

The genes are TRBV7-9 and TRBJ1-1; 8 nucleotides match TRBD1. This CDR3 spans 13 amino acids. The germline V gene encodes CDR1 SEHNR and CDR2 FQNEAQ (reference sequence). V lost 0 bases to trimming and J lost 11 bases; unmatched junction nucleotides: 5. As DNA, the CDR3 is TGTGCCAGCAGCTTAGCGCAGGGGGCTGTGGCTTTCTTT. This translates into CASSLAQGAVAFF.